These 19 T cell receptor beta chains originate from one sample sequenced in a study of OX40 agonist ivuxolimab in advanced cancers. The method behind the library was the immunoSEQ multiplex PCR assay. As stored in TCRdb, this immuneACCESS dataset retains in-frame rearrangements with V and J assigned. A fraction of the clones does not appear; measured against another copy, unresolved V genes explain less than half of the discrepancy, and the remainder lacks a known reason. The sample contains just over 90,000 clones, 90% to 95% of them found a single time. The leading ten clones occupy 0.7% to 0.95% of the sample. The sample here was CD4+ or CD8+ T cells sorted from blood, taken in a trial of the OX40 agonist ivuxolimab. The source is an adult with an advanced solid tumor such as melanoma, head and neck, liver or kidney cancer.

The rearrangement uses TRBV7-6 and TRBJ2-1; tentatively, D is TRBD2 (6 bases). CDR1 SGHVS and CDR2 FNYEAQ come from the germline V gene. The V and J ends lost 3 bases and 0 bases respectively, with 9 bases between them. The CDR3 consists of 15 residues. The CDR3 DNA reads TGTGCCAGCAGCTTGGAGGGAGTCTCCTACAATGAGCAGTTCTTC. This codes for CASSLEGVSYNEQFF.

This clone was counted a single time. This rearrangement joins TRBV19 to TRBJ2-1; 10 bases agree with TRBD1. V trimming: 7 bases; J trimming: 0 bases; junction bases outside the gene matches: 6. In germline, CDR1 is LNHDA, CDR2 SQIVND (reference sequence). The CDR3 covers 16 residues. The CDR3 nucleotides are TGTGCCAGTACCCGGCGGGACAGGGGCTCCTACAATGAGCAGTTCTTC. Its translation is CASTRRDRGSYNEQFF.

The rearrangement joins TRBV19 to TRBJ2-1; 7 bases align to TRBD2. V was clipped by 4 bases and J by 2 bases; unmatched bases: 5. CDR3 size: 15 residues. CDR1 and CDR2 (germline): LNHDA, SQIVND (reference sequence). The CDR3 protein is CASSTLAEPYNEQFF. Written as DNA, the CDR3 is TGTGCCAGTAGTACCCTAGCGGAGCCCTACAATGAGCAGTTCTTC. The variable domain in full, completed from reference TRBV19 and TRBJ2-1, reads DGGITQSPKYLFRKEGQNVTLSCEQNLNHDAMYWYRQDPGQGLRLIYYSQIVNDFQKGDIAEGYSVSREKKESFPLTVTSAQKNPTAFYLCASSTLAEPYNEQFFGPGTRLTVL.

The chain uses TRBV7-6 and TRBJ2-1; D might be TRBD2 (7 bases). Trimming took 1 base from V and 5 from J, leaving 18 bases between them. Germline CDR1 SGHVS, CDR2 FNYEAQ. This CDR3 has 17 residues. CDR3 protein: CASSLGFRGALHNEQFF. Here the CDR3 DNA reads TGTGCCAGCAGCTTAGGGTTCCGGGGGGCCCTTCACAATGAGCAGTTCTTC.

This chain links TRBV5-3 with TRBJ2-7; 15 bases align to TRBD2. TRBV5-3 is known as an ORF, though its function is uncertain. V shed 8 bases, J shed 0 bases, and the junction held 9 bases outside the gene matches. The CDR3 has 17 residues. DNA of the CDR3: TGTGCCAGTACCCCGGGACTAGCGGGAGGCAGCTCCTACGAGCAGTACTTC. This codes for CASTPGLAGGSSYEQYF.

This chain joins TRBV7-9 and TRBJ1-3, with D possibly TRBD1 on 5 matching bases. The CDR3 length is 17 residues. Per germline, CDR1 SEHNR and CDR2 FQNEAQ (reference sequence). V was pared by 3 bases and J by 0 bases, with 15 bases between. The CDR3 DNA reads as TGTGCCAGCAGCTTTACACACAGGTCGGACTCTGGAAACACCATATATTTT. Its protein is CASSFTHRSDSGNTIYF.

The gene calls are TRBV7-3 and TRBJ2-3; 7 nucleotides align to TRBD2. With V trimmed by 0 bases and J by 6 bases, 0 bases remained unmatched. Germline V CDR1 and CDR2: SGHTA, FQGTGA. This CDR3 contains 13 residues. The CDR3, as DNA: TGTGCCAGCAGCTTAACGCGGGAGGATACGCAGTATTTT. This codes for CASSLTREDTQYF.

The chain uses TRBV21-1 and TRBJ2-3; the table's D call TRBD2 went unverified against the DNA. TRBV21-1 is deemed a pseudogene. The CDR3 is made up of 17 amino acids. In nucleotides, the CDR3 is TGTGCCAGCAGCTCCGTTCCCGGGACTTCTAGCACAGATACGCAGTATTTT. It yields the protein CASSSVPGTSSTDTQYF.

The V call is TRBV11-2, the J call TRBJ2-1, with unresolved D. The CDR3 length is 15 residues. Trimming took 3 bases from V and 5 from J, leaving 14 bases between them. The germline V gene encodes CDR1 SGHAT and CDR2 FQNNGV. CDR3 in DNA: TGTGCCAGCAGCTTCTGGGATAACCCCGACAATGAGCAGTTCTTC. The encoded protein is CASSFWDNPDNEQFF.

The chain's CDR3 is CASSRHLSSYEQYF. CDR3 DNA sequence: TGTGCCAGCAGCAGACACCTTAGCTCCTACGAGCAGTACTTC. V is TRBV28 and J is TRBJ2-7; D is unresolved. Germline V gene sequence: CDR1 MDHEN, CDR2 SYDVKM. With 6 bases removed from V and 0 bases from J, the gap between germline ends came to 12 bases. The CDR3 covers 14 residues. Full variable domain (outside the CDR3, taken from reference TRBV28 and TRBJ2-7): DVKVTQSSRYLVKRTGEKVFLECVQDMDHENMFWYRQDPGLGLRLIYFSYDVKMKEKGDIPEGYSVSREKKERFSLILESASTNQTSMYLCASSRHLSSYEQYFGPGTRLTVT.

Notes on this clone: The sample carries other DNA sequences with the same CDR3. The chain joins TRBV7-2 to TRBJ2-5, with D possibly matching TRBD1 (6 bases). The germline V and J ends were trimmed by 4 bases and 3 bases, with 12 bases remaining between them. The CDR3 has 14 residues. Germline V gene lookup returns CDR1 SGHTA and CDR2 FQGNSA. CDR3 loop: CASSSGTLKETQYF. The CDR3, as DNA: TGTGCCAGCAGCTCTGGGACACTGAAAGAGACCCAGTACTTC. Variable domain in full (rest from reference TRBV7-2 and TRBJ2-5): GAGVSQSPSNKVTEKGKDVELRCDPISGHTALYWYRQSLGQGLEFLIYFQGNSAPDKSGLPSDRFSAERTGGSVSTLTIQRTQQEDSAVYLCASSSGTLKETQYFGPGTRLLVL.

The V call is TRBV7-9, the J call TRBJ1-2; weak D call: TRBD1 (6 bases). V was trimmed by 2 bases and J by 5 bases, leaving 9 bases between them. The CDR3 is 13 amino acids. Germline lookup yields CDR1 SEHNR and CDR2 FQNEAQ (reference sequence). The CDR3 is CASSLNGQYGYTF. CDR3 DNA sequence: TGTGCCAGCAGCTTAAACGGACAGTATGGCTACACCTTC. Based on the CDR3 plus reference TRBV7-9 and TRBJ1-2, the full variable domain is DTGVSQNPRHKITKRGQNVTFRCDPISEHNRLYWYRQTLGQGPEFLTYFQNEAQLEKSRLLSDRFSAERPKGSFSTLEIQRTEQGDSAMYLCASSLNGQYGYTFGSGTRLTVV.

The V gene is TRBV9, the J gene TRBJ1-2, with 7 bases aligning to TRBD1. The length of the CDR3 is 16 residues. Looked up from germline, CDR1 is SGDLS and CDR2 is YYNGEE. Trimming cost V 4 bases and J 7 bases; bases outside gene matches: 16. CDR3 in amino acids: CASSPRFDRDSFGYTF. In DNA, the CDR3 is TGTGCCAGCAGCCCCCGCTTTGACAGGGATAGTTTTGGCTACACCTTC.

The chain uses TRBV6-6 and TRBJ1-2; D unresolved. Per germline, CDR1 MNHNY and CDR2 SVGAGI (reference sequence). V was shortened by 0 bases and J by 4 bases, with 9 bases between the two germline ends. This CDR3 is 14 amino acids long. The CDR3 sequence is CASSYSDYPYGYTF. Written as DNA, the CDR3 is TGTGCCAGCAGTTACTCGGACTATCCCTATGGCTACACCTTC.

The chain employs TRBV7-2 and TRBJ2-3; 7 nucleotides match TRBD2. The CDR3 runs 18 residues. Germline CDR1 reads SGHTA; CDR2 reads FQGNSA. J gave up 3 bases and V 5 bases, and 17 bases lay outside the gene matches. The CDR3 DNA reads as TGTGCCAGCAGCCCACAAAATGGCGGGAGCTTGGGTACAGATACGCAGTATTTT. Its protein is CASSPQNGGSLGTDTQYF.

This clone was recorded only once. This rearrangement joins TRBV9 to TRBJ2-1; the D gene is possibly TRBD2 (6 bases). The CDR3 is made up of 13 amino acids. Germline lookup yields CDR1 SGDLS and CDR2 YYNGEE. Trimming left V 3 bases short and J 6 bases short, with 10 bases between. The CDR3 reads CASSETSSNEQFF. CDR3 nucleotides: TGTGCCAGCAGCGAAACTAGCAGCAATGAGCAGTTCTTC.

The chain is built from TRBV27 and TRBJ1-4; no firm D call. The CDR3 contains 17 residues. Per the germline V gene, CDR1 is MNHEY and CDR2 is SMNVEV (reference sequence). V lost 4 bases and J 1 base, leaving 16 bases between the germline ends. The CDR3 region has the DNA TGTGCCAGCAGTTCGTCCAGGCGAAGGGAAACTAATGAAAAACTGTTTTTT. Translation: CASSSSRRRETNEKLFF.

The V gene is TRBV7-3, the J gene TRBJ1-5; D gene unclear. The CDR3 totals 13 residues. V dropped 1 base and J dropped 2 bases, with 3 bases sitting between them. Per germline, CDR1 SGHTA and CDR2 FQGTGA. The CDR3 loop reads CASSLRGNQPQHF. CDR3 bases: TGTGCCAGCAGCTTAAGGGGCAATCAGCCCCAGCATTTT.

The V and J genes are TRBV10-3 and TRBJ1-5; 7 bases agree with TRBD1. Germline CDR1 ENHRY, CDR2 SYGVKD. V was pared by 3 bases and J by 3 bases, with 8 bases of the junction left unmatched. The CDR3 is 16 residues long. In DNA, the CDR3 is TGTGCCATCAGTGATGCCAGGGGGTATGACAATCAGCCCCAGCATTTT. This codes for CAISDARGYDNQPQHF.